Shown below are 24 T cell receptor beta chains from a single sample sequenced in a study of cytomegalovirus exposure and HLA in healthy donors. PCR used 60 Vbeta primers and 13 Jbeta primers. Clones were read by immunoSEQ multiplex PCR, and TCRdb kept only the in-frame ones, dropping some. In all, the sample yields 100,000 or so clones. Sample: PBMCs. The receptors were sampled from a woman younger than 45 in good health and CMV-seronegative.

This chain joins TRBV9 and TRBJ2-5; TRBD2 agrees at 9 bases. This CDR3 is 16 amino acids long. Germline V CDR1 and CDR2: SGDLS, YYNGEE. Germline trimming cut 0 bases from V and 3 bases from J; bases unmatched to any gene: 6. The CDR3 protein is CASSVGNSGGKETQYF. For the CDR3, the DNA is TGTGCCAGCAGCGTAGGAAATAGCGGGGGTAAAGAGACCCAGTACTTC.

About this clone: The same CDR3 can be traced to other DNA sequences in this sample. This rearrangement joins TRBV4-1 to TRBJ1-5; D gene unclear. The ends were cut back, 6 bases at V and 1 base at J, with 10 bases in the middle. The CDR3 is made up of 14 amino acids. The V gene's germline CDR1 is MGHRA and CDR2 YSYEKL. The CDR3 is CASSQAESNQPQHF. Here the CDR3 DNA reads TGCGCCAGCAGTCAGGCAGAGAGCAATCAGCCCCAGCATTTT.

The CDR3 DNA is TGTGCCAGCAGCGTATTTTCACAGCCAAACTCCTACGAGCAGTACTTC. Amino acid sequence: CASSVFSQPNSYEQYF. This chain connects TRBV9 to TRBJ2-7; D gene ambiguous. The CDR3 has 16 amino acids. V was clipped by 1 base and J by 0 bases, with 14 bases between them. CDR1 is SGDLS, CDR2 YYNGEE, per germline.

The chain recombines TRBV15 with TRBJ1-1, with 7 bases fitting TRBD1. The CDR3 covers 13 residues. The V gene's germline CDR1 is LNHNV and CDR2 YYDKDF (reference sequence). V gave up 0 bases and J gave up 5 bases; unmatched junction bases: 0. The CDR3 is CATSRETGTEAFF. CDR3 nucleotide sequence: TGTGCCACCAGCAGAGAGACAGGGACTGAAGCTTTCTTT.

CDR3 in amino acids: CAISESTRVYEQYF. In nucleotides, the CDR3 is TGTGCCATCAGTGAGTCGACCAGGGTTTACGAGCAGTACTTC. The chain has TRBV10-3 and TRBJ2-7; D is possibly TRBD1 (5 bases). The CDR3 runs to 14 residues. Per germline, CDR1 ENHRY and CDR2 SYGVKD. Trimming stripped 0 bases from V and 4 bases from J, with 10 bases between.

This chain uses TRBV19 with TRBJ2-5; TRBD2 matches 10 bases. CDR3 length: 15 amino acids. CDR1 is LNHDA, CDR2 SQIVND, per germline (reference sequence). J gave up 1 base and V 5 bases, and 4 bases lay outside the gene matches. CDR3 in amino acids: CASSLAGGSQETQYF. CDR3 nucleotide sequence: TGTGCCAGTAGTTTAGCGGGGGGATCCCAAGAGACCCAGTACTTC.

The genes are TRBV7-9 and TRBJ1-1; 7 positions agree with TRBD1. Germline V lookup: CDR1 SEHNR, CDR2 FQNEAQ (reference sequence). This CDR3 is 16 amino acids long. The J segment lost 5 bases and the V segment lost 1 base, leaving 10 bases of the junction unmatched. The CDR3 reads CASSLVRPGGKTEAFF. In nucleotides, the CDR3 is TGTGCCAGCAGCTTAGTTAGGCCAGGGGGAAAGACTGAAGCTTTCTTT.

With regard to this clone: The same CDR3 can be traced to other DNA sequences in this sample. V usage is TRBV4-2 and J usage is TRBJ2-7, with 9 bases that match TRBD1. The CDR3 spans 14 residues. The V segment lost 3 bases and the J segment 3 bases; nucleotides outside the gene matches: 3. Germline lookup yields CDR1 LGHNA and CDR2 YNFKEQ. Here the CDR3 reads CASSHEGQGYEQYF. Here the CDR3 DNA reads TGTGCCAGCAGCCATGAGGGACAGGGCTACGAGCAGTACTTC.

The chain links TRBV4-1 to TRBJ2-3; D may be TRBD2 (6 bases). Germline CDR1 and CDR2: MGHRA and YSYEKL. The CDR3 runs 15 residues. V lost 0 bases and J lost 4, with 11 bases in between. The CDR3 loop reads CASSQERGGSDTQYF. CDR3 DNA: TGCGCCAGCAGCCAAGAGCGTGGGGGGTCAGATACGCAGTATTTT.

This chain connects TRBV6-1 to TRBJ1-2; 7 positions match TRBD1. The CDR3 spans 16 residues. Trimming cost V 4 bases and J 4 bases; bases outside gene matches: 12. Germline values: CDR1 MNHNS, CDR2 SASEGT. Written as DNA, the CDR3 is TGTGCCAGCAGTGGAGACAGGGCCTTCTACATCTATGGCTACACCTTC. Protein: CASSGDRAFYIYGYTF.

This rearrangement joins TRBV7-9 to TRBJ1-2; D unclear. From germline, CDR1 is SEHNR and CDR2 FQNEAQ (reference sequence). V dropped 3 bases and J dropped 8 bases, with 10 bases sitting between them. This CDR3 is 12 amino acids long. CDR3 sequence reads: CASSFGGKGYTF. The CDR3 DNA is TGTGCCAGCAGCTTCGGCGGGAAGGGCTACACCTTC.

The chain joins TRBV19 to TRBJ2-1, with 12 bases lining up with TRBD2. With V trimmed by 4 bases and J by 7 bases, 2 bases remained unmatched. Germline CDR1 LNHDA, CDR2 SQIVND (reference sequence). The CDR3 runs to 14 residues. The DNA of the CDR3 is TGTGCCAGTAGTAACGGACTAGCGGGGAATGAGCAGTTCTTC. Amino acids: CASSNGLAGNEQFF. The complete variable domain, with remaining parts taken from reference TRBV19 and TRBJ2-1, reads DGGITQSPKYLFRKEGQNVTLSCEQNLNHDAMYWYRQDPGQGLRLIYYSQIVNDFQKGDIAEGYSVSREKKESFPLTVTSAQKNPTAFYLCASSNGLAGNEQFFGPGTRLTVL.

The genes are TRBV28 and TRBJ2-3; 7 positions match TRBD2. The junction had 7 bases not matched to a gene; V was cut back by 5 bases and J by 5 bases. Looked up from germline, CDR1 is MDHEN and CDR2 is SYDVKM. This CDR3 spans 14 amino acids. CDR3 in amino acids: CASSPGGEGDTQYF. CDR3 coding DNA: TGTGCCAGCAGTCCCGGAGGGGAGGGAGATACGCAGTATTTT.

The V gene is TRBV7-2, the J gene TRBJ2-1; D is unclear. In germline, CDR1 is SGHTA, CDR2 FQGNSA. V lost 1 base and J 5 bases, leaving 6 bases between the germline ends. CDR3 length: 13 residues. The CDR3 sequence is CASSLGRDNEQFF. The CDR3 DNA follows: TGTGCCAGCAGCTTAGGACGGGACAATGAGCAGTTCTTC. Full variable domain (outside the CDR3, taken from reference TRBV7-2 and TRBJ2-1): GAGVSQSPSNKVTEKGKDVELRCDPISGHTALYWYRQSLGQGLEFLIYFQGNSAPDKSGLPSDRFSAERTGGSVSTLTIQRTQQEDSAVYLCASSLGRDNEQFFGPGTRLTVL.

The chain couples TRBV4-1 to TRBJ2-7; 7 nucleotides agree with TRBD2. The V segment lost 1 base and the J segment 6 bases; nucleotides outside the gene matches: 12. Germline V gives CDR1 MGHRA, CDR2 YSYEKL. The length of the CDR3 is 16 residues. The CDR3 loop reads CASSQGLARTSREQYF. In DNA form, the CDR3 reads TGCGCCAGCAGCCAAGGACTAGCTCGGACCTCTCGCGAGCAGTACTTC.

The chain joins TRBV19 to TRBJ2-3, with 7 bases matching TRBD2. V trimming: 2 bases; J trimming: 3 bases; junction bases outside the gene matches: 5. The CDR3 contains 15 residues. Germline assignment: CDR1 LNHDA and CDR2 SQIVND (reference sequence). CDR3 protein: CASSIRLAETDTQYF. For the CDR3, the DNA is TGTGCCAGTAGTATAAGGCTAGCGGAGACAGATACGCAGTATTTT.

This chain joins TRBV27 and TRBJ2-3; 9 bases match TRBD2. The V gene end was trimmed by 3 bases and the J gene end by 2 bases; junction bases not matched to a gene: 9. CDR1 is MNHEY, CDR2 SMNVEV, per germline (reference sequence). The CDR3 runs 17 residues. CDR3 sequence (DNA): TGTGCCAGCAGTTTCGCCCTAGCGGGATCCTACACAGATACGCAGTATTTT. Translation gives CASSFALAGSYTDTQYF.

The CDR3 nucleotides are TGTGCCAGCAGCTGGAGGGCATACACCGGGGAGCTGTTTTTT. Amino acid sequence: CASSWRAYTGELFF. The chain has TRBV7-2 and TRBJ2-2; tentatively, D is TRBD2 (6 bases). This CDR3 contains 14 residues. Germline lookup yields CDR1 SGHTA and CDR2 FQGNSA. V was shortened by 4 bases and J by 3 bases, with 9 bases between the two germline ends.

The rearrangement joins TRBV4-1 to TRBJ2-3; 7 bases agree with TRBD2. Looked up from germline, CDR1 is MGHRA and CDR2 is YSYEKL. Trimming at V came to 0 bases and at J to 3 bases, leaving 9 bases not matched to a gene. This CDR3 is built from 17 residues. The CDR3 here is CASSQDEREGVTDTQYF. The CDR3 DNA sequence: TGCGCCAGCAGCCAAGACGAGAGGGAGGGCGTAACAGATACGCAGTATTTT.

The V call is TRBV18, the J call TRBJ2-7, with D perhaps matching TRBD2 (5 bases). The V end lost 2 bases, the J end lost 1 base, and 15 bases lay between the germline ends. CDR1 is KGHSH and CDR2 is LQKENI in the germline V gene. The CDR3 covers 16 residues. In DNA form, the CDR3 reads TGTGCCAGCTCACCAGAGGGCCGGCGTCAGTCCTACGAGCAGTACTTC. Protein product: CASSPEGRRQSYEQYF.

The chain carries TRBV4-2 and TRBJ1-1; D gene uncertain. The germline V and J ends were trimmed by 1 base and 3 bases, with 9 bases remaining between them. The CDR3 has 14 amino acids. The V gene's germline CDR1 is LGHNA and CDR2 YNFKEQ. CDR3 sequence: CASSQGTVDTEAFF. In DNA, the CDR3 is TGTGCCAGCAGCCAAGGTACGGTAGACACTGAAGCTTTCTTT.

For this clone: The same CDR3 is also encoded by other DNA sequences in this sample. V and J are TRBV6-5 and TRBJ1-1; 9 bases line up with TRBD1. The J segment lost 5 bases and the V segment lost 5 bases, leaving 3 bases of the junction unmatched. Germline CDR1 MNHEY, CDR2 SVGAGI. There are 13 residues in the CDR3. The chain's CDR3 is CASSIQGATEAFF. The CDR3 DNA is TGTGCCAGCAGTATACAGGGGGCGACTGAAGCTTTCTTT.

V gene TRBV15 combines with J gene TRBJ1-2, with 9 positions matching TRBD1. The length of the CDR3 is 15 residues. The V segment lost 0 bases and the J segment 5 bases; nucleotides outside the gene matches: 4. CDR1 and CDR2 (germline): LNHNV, YYDKDF (reference sequence). Here the CDR3 DNA reads TGTGCCACCAGCAGAGATTCGGGACAGGGATATGGCTACACCTTC. Protein: CATSRDSGQGYGYTF.

The CDR3 is CASRDRGGNTEAFF. In DNA, the CDR3 is TGCGCCAGCAGAGACAGGGGGGGGAACACTGAAGCTTTCTTT. The chain employs TRBV4-1 and TRBJ1-1, with 9 bases fitting TRBD1. The CDR3 has 14 amino acids. Trimming took 6 bases from V and 1 from J; bases not matched to a gene: 3. From germline, CDR1 is MGHRA and CDR2 YSYEKL.